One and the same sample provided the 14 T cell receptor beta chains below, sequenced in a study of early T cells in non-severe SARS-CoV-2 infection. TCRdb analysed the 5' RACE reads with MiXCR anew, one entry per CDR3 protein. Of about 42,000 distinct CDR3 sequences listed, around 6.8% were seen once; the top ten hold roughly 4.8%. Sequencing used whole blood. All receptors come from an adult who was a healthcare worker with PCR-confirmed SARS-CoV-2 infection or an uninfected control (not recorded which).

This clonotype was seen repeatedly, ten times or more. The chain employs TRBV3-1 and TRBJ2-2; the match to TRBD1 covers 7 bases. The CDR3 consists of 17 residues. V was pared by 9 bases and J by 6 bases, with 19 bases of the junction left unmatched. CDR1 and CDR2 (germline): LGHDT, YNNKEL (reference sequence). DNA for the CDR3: TGTGCCAGTCTACGGCCCTCGGTCAGGGGGTATTCCGGGGAGCTGTTTTTT. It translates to CASLRPSVRGYSGELFF.

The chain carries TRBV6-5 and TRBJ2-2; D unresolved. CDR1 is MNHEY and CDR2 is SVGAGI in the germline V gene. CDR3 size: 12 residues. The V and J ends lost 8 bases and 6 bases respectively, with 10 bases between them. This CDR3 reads CASYLGSGELFF. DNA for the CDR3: TGTGCCAGCTACCTTGGGTCCGGGGAGCTGTTTTTT.

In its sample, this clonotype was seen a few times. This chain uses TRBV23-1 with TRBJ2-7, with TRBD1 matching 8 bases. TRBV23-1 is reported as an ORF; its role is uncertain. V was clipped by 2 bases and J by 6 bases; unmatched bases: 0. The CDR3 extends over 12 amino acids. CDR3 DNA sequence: TGCGCCAGCAGTCAAACAGGGGGCGAGCAGTACTTC. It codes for CASSQTGGEQYF.

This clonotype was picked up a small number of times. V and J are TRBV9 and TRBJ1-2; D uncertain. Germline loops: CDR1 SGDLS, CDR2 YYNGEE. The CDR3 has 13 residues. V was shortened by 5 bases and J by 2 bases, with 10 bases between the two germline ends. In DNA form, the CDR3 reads TGTGCCAGCAGGGGGAATGTGAACTATGGCTACACCTTC. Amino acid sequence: CASRGNVNYGYTF.

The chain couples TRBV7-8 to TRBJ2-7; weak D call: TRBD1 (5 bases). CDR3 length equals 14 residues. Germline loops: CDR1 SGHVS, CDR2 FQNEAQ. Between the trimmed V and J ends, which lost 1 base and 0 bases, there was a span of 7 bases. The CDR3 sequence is CASSLVDSSYEQYF. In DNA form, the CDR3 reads TGTGCCAGCAGCTTAGTAGACAGCTCCTACGAGCAGTACTTC.

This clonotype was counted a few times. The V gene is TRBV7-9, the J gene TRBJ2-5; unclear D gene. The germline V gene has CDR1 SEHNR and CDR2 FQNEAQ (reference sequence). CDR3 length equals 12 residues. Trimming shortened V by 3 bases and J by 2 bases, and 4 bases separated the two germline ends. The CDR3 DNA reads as TGTGCCAGCAGCTTTGAGCAAGAGACCCAGTACTTC. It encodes CASSFEQETQYF. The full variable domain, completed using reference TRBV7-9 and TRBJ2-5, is DTGVSQNPRHKITKRGQNVTFRCDPISEHNRLYWYRQTLGQGPEFLTYFQNEAQLEKSRLLSDRFSAERPKGSFSTLEIQRTEQGDSAMYLCASSFEQETQYFGPGTRLLVL.

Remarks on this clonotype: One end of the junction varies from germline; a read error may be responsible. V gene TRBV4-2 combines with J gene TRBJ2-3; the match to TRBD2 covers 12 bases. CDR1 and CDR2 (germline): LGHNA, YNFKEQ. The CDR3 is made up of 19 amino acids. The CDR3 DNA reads TGTGCCAGCAGCCAAGGACTAGCGGGGGCCCTCGGGAGCACAGATACGCGGTATTTT. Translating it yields CASSQGLAGALGSTDTRYF.

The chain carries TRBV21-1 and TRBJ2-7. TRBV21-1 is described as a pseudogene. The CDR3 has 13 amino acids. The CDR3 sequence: CASSTTVAYEQYF. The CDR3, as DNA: TGTGCCAGCAGCACCACAGTTGCCTACGAGCAGTACTTC.

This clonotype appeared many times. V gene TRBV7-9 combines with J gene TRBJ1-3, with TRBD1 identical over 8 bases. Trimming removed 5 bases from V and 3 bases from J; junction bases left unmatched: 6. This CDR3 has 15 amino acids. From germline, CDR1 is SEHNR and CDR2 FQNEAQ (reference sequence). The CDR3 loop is CASSLDRGVGNTIYF. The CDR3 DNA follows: TGTGCCAGCAGCCTAGACAGGGGCGTTGGAAACACCATATATTTT.

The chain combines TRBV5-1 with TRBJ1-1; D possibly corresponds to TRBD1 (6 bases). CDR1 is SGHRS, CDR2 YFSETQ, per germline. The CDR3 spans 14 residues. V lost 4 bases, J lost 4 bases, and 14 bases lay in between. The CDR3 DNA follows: TGCGCCAGCAGCCGAGTTGGGGGCTCCACTGAAGCTTTCTTT. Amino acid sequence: CASSRVGGSTEAFF.

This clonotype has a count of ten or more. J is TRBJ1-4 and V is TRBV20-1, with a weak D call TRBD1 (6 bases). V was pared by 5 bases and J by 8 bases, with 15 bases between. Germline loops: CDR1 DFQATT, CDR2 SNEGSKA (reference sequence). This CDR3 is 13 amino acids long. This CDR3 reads CSAEGVIGEKLFF. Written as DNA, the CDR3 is TGCAGTGCTGAGGGGGTAATAGGCGAAAAACTGTTTTTT.

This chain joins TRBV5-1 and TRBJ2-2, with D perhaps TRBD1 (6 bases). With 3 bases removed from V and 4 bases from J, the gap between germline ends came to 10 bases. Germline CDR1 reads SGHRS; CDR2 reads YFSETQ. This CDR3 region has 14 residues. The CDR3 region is CASSYGTSTGELFF. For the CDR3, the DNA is TGCGCCAGCAGCTATGGGACAAGCACCGGGGAGCTGTTTTTT.

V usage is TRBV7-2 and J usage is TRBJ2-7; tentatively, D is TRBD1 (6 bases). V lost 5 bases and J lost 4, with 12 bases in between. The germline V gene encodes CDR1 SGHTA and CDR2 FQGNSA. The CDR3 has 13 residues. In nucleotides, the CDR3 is TGTGCCAGCAGCAGTGACAGGATATACGAGCAGTACTTC. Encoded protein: CASSSDRIYEQYF. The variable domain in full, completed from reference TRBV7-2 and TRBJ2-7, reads GAGVSQSPSNKVTEKGKDVELRCDPISGHTALYWYRQSLGQGLEFLIYFQGNSAPDKSGLPSDRFSAERTGGSVSTLTIQRTQQEDSAVYLCASSSDRIYEQYFGPGTRLTVT.

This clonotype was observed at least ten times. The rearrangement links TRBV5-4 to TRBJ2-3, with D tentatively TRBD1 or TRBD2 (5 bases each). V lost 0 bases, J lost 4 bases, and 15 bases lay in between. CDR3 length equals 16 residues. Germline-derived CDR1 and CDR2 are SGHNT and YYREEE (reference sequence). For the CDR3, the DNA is TGTGCCAGCAGCTTGGCGGGGCCTCGAGGAGCAGATACGCAGTATTTT. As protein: CASSLAGPRGADTQYF.